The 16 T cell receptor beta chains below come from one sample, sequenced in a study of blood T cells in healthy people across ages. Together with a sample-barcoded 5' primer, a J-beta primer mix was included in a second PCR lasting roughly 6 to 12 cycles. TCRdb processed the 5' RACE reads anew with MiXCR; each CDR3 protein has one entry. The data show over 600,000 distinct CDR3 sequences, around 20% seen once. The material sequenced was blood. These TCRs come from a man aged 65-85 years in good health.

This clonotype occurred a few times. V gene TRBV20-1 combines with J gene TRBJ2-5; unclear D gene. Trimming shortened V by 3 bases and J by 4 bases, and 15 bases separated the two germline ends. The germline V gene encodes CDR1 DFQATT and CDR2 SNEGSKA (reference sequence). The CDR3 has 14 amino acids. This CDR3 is CSASRKRTGETQYF. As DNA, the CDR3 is TGCAGTGCTAGCAGAAAGAGGACGGGAGAGACCCAGTACTTC.

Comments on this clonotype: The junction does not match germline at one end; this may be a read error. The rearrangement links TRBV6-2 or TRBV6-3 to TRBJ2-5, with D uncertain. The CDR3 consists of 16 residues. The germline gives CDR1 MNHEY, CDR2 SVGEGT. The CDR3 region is CASSYLGAGGQETQCF. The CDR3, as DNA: TGTGCCAGCAGTTATTTGGGTGCTGGCGGTCAAGAGACCCAGTGCTTC.

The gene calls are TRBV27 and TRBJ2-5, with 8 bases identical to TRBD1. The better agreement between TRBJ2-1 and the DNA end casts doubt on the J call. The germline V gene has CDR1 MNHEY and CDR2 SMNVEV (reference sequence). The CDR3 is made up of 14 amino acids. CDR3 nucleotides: TGTGCCAGCAGTCCTAGGACAGGGTTGCATGAGCAGTTCTTC. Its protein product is CASSPRTGLHEQFF.

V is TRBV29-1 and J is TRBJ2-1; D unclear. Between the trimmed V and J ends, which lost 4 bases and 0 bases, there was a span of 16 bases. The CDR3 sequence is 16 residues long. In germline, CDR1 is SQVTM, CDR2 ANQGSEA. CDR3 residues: CSVAGNRRISYNEQFF. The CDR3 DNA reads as TGCAGCGTTGCGGGCAACCGGAGAATCTCCTACAATGAGCAGTTCTTC.

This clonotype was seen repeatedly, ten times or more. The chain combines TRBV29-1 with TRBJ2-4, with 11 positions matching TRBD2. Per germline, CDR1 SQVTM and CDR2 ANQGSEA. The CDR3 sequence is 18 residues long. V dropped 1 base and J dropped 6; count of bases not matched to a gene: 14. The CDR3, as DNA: TGCAGCGTTGAAGGGAGGCTAGCGGGAGGCCCACGAGGAAACATTCAGTACTTC. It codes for CSVEGRLAGGPRGNIQYF. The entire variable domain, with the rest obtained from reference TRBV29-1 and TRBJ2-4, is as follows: SAVISQKPSRDICQRGTSLTIQCQVDSQVTMMFWYRQQPGQSLTLIATANQGSEATYESGFVIDKFPISRPNLTFSTLTVSNMSPEDSSIYLCSVEGRLAGGPRGNIQYFGAGTRLSVL.

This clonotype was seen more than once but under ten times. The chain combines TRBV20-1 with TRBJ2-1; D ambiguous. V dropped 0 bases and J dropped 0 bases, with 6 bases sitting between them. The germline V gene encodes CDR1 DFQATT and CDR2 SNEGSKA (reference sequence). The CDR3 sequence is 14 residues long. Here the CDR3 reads CSARDAISYNEQFF. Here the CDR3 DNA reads TGCAGTGCTAGAGATGCCATCTCCTACAATGAGCAGTTCTTC.

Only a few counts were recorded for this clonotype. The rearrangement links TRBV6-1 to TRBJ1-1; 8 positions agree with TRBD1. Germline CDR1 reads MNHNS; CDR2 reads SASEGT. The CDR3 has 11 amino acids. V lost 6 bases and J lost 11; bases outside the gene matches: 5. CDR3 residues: CASRDRDLAFF. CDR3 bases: TGTGCCAGCAGGGACAGGGACCTCGCTTTCTTT.

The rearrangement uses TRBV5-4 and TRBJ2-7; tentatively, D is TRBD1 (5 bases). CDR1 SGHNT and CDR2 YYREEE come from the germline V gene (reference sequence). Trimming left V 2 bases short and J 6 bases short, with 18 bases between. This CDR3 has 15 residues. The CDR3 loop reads CASSLAQGRGSEQYF. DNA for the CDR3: TGTGCCAGCAGCTTAGCTCAGGGTAGAGGATCCGAGCAGTACTTC.

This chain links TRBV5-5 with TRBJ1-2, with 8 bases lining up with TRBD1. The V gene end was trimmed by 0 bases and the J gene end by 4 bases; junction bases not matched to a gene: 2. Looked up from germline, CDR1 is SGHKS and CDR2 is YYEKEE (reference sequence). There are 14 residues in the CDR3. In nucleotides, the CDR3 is TGTGCCAGCAGCTTGGACAGGGGGGTCTATGGCTACACCTTC. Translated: CASSLDRGVYGYTF.

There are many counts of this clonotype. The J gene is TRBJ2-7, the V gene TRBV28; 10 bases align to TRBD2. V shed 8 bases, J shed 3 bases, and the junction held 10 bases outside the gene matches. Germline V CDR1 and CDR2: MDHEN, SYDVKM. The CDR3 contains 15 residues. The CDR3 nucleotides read TGTGCCAGCGGGGAAGCGGGAGGGCTCTTCTACGAGCAGTACTTC. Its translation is CASGEAGGLFYEQYF. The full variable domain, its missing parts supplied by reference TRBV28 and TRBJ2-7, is DVKVTQSSRYLVKRTGEKVFLECVQDMDHENMFWYRQDPGLGLRLIYFSYDVKMKEKGDIPEGYSVSREKKERFSLILESASTNQTSMYLCASGEAGGLFYEQYFGPGTRLTVT.

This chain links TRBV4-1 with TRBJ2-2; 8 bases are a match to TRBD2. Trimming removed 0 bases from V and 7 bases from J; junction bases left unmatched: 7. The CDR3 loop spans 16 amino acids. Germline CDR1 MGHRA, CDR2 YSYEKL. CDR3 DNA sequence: TGCGCCAGCAGCCAAGAAGCGGGGGTGAAAGGCGGGGAGCTGTTTTTT. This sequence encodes CASSQEAGVKGGELFF.

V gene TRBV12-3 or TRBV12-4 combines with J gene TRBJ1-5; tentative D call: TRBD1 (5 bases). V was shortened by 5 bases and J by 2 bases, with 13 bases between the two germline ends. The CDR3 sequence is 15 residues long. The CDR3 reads CASSLKGSGNQPQHF. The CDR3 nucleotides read TGTGCCAGCAGTCTCAAGGGGTCGGGCAATCAGCCCCAGCATTTT.

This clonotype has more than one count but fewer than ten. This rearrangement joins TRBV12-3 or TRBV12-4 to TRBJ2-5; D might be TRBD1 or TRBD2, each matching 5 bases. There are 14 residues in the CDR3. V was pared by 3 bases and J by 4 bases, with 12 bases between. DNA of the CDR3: TGTGCCAGCAGTTTCCGTCACGGGACAGAGACCCAGTACTTC. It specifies CASSFRHGTETQYF.

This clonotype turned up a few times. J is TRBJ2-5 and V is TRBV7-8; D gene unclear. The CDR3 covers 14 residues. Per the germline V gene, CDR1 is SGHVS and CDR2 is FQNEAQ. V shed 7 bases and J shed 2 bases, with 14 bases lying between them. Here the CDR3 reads CASTLGSVQETQYF. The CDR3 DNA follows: TGTGCCAGCACCCTTGGGTCGGTACAAGAGACCCAGTACTTC.

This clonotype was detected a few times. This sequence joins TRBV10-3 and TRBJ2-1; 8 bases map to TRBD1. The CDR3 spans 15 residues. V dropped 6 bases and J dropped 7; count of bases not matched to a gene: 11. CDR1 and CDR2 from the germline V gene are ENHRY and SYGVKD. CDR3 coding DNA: TGTGCCATCAGCAAGATCCCGACAGGGGAGAATGAGCAGTTCTTC. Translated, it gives CAISKIPTGENEQFF.

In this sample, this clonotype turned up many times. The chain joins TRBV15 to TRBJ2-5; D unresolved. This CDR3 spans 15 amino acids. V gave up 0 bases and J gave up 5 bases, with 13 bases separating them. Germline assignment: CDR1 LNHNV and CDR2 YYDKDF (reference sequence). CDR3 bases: TGTGCCACCAGCAGAGAAGCAGGAAGAGGCGAGACCCAGTACTTC. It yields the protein CATSREAGRGETQYF.